The 18 T cell receptor beta chains presented below share a single source sample, sequenced in a study of patients and donors after allogeneic stem cell transplantation. TCRdb reanalysed the RT-PCR reads using MiXCR and keeps one entry per CDR3 protein. The table includes about 960,000 distinct CDR3 sequences, about a sixth detected once. The sequenced sample was blood, either unsorted or a sorted T cell fraction (not recorded which). These receptors all come from a human donor who was either an allogeneic HSCT recipient or a stem cell or donor lymphocyte infusion donor (not recorded which). It is not recorded whose cells these are; they may come from a transplant donor.

This chain uses TRBV6-1 with TRBJ1-5; 8 bases fit TRBD1. V trimming: 5 bases; J trimming: 4 bases; junction bases outside the gene matches: 10. Germline V lookup: CDR1 MNHNS, CDR2 SASEGT. This CDR3 is built from 16 residues. CDR3 sequence (DNA): TGTGCCAGCAGTCCCCTGGACAGGGATGTAAATCAGCCCCAGCATTTT. As protein: CASSPLDRDVNQPQHF.

The rearrangement links TRBV7-3 to TRBJ2-5; 7 bases agree with TRBD1. The length of the CDR3 is 14 residues. CDR1 is SGHTA, CDR2 FQGTGA, per germline. V trimming: 5 bases; J trimming: 5 bases; junction bases outside the gene matches: 8. CDR3 amino acids: CASSGAPRGETQYF. In DNA, the CDR3 is TGTGCCAGCAGCGGAGCACCCAGGGGGGAGACCCAGTACTTC.

This clonotype was seen more than once but under ten times. The rearrangement links TRBV11-2 to TRBJ2-1, with D hard to call. Germline values: CDR1 SGHAT, CDR2 FQNNGV. The CDR3 is 16 residues long. The ends were cut back, 6 bases at V and 2 bases at J, with 17 bases in the middle. The CDR3, as DNA: TGTGCCAGCAGTAGTCCATCTAGAGTGGCCTACAATGAGCAGTTCTTC. It encodes CASSSPSRVAYNEQFF.

This clonotype has only a few counts. This chain joins TRBV6-2 or TRBV6-3 and TRBJ1-1; tentative D call: TRBD1 (6 bases). The V gene's germline CDR1 is MNHEY and CDR2 SVGEGT. V was trimmed by 2 bases and J by 6 bases, leaving 10 bases between them. The CDR3 has 13 amino acids. CDR3 residues: CASSYVTGPEAFF. The CDR3 region has the DNA TGTGCCAGCAGTTACGTTACAGGGCCTGAAGCTTTCTTT.

This clonotype was seen a handful of times. V is TRBV30 and J is TRBJ2-7; D gene uncertain. The CDR3 spans 13 residues. Germline CDR1 reads GTSNPN; CDR2 reads SVGIG (reference sequence). Trimming took 3 bases from V and 6 from J, leaving 15 bases between them. For the CDR3, the DNA is TGTGCCTGGAGAGGTAAGAGGACCCTCGAGCAGTACTTC. As protein: CAWRGKRTLEQYF.

This clonotype showed up just a few times. Its ends do not fully match the called genes, so a read error is possible. The chain combines TRBV11-3 with TRBJ2-1; 7 positions agree with TRBD2. The CDR3 is made up of 16 amino acids. Germline V gene data show CDR1 as SGHNT and CDR2 as YENEEA. CDR3 bases: TGTGCCAGCAGGTTAGGCGTGGCGGGAGCACGGAATGAGCAGTTCTTC. Encoded protein: CASRLGVAGARNEQFF. The full variable domain, in which reference TRBV11-3 and TRBJ2-1 provide the parts outside the CDR3, is EAGVVQSPRYKIIEKKQPVAFWCNPISGHNTLYWYLQNLGQGPELLIRYENEEAVDDSQLPKDRFSAERLKGVDSTLKIQPAELGDSAVYLCASRLGVAGARNEQFFGPGTRLTVL.

CDR3 sequence reads: CASSPRGADNSPLHF. The CDR3 DNA is TGTGCCAGCTCACCACGGGGGGCGGATAATTCACCCCTCCACTTT. V is TRBV18 and J is TRBJ1-6; possible D gene TRBD1, 6 bases. Trimming removed 1 base from V and 5 bases from J, with 9 bases in between. Germline V gene lookup returns CDR1 KGHSH and CDR2 LQKENI. The CDR3 is made up of 15 amino acids.

The chain joins TRBV3-1 to TRBJ1-2, with D possibly being TRBD1 (5 bases). The V and J ends lost 2 bases and 4 bases respectively, with 20 bases between them. Germline CDR1 and CDR2: LGHDT and YNNKEL (reference sequence). The CDR3 is 17 residues long. This CDR3 reads CASSQPAGTASSYGYTF. CDR3 bases: TGTGCCAGCAGCCAACCCGCCGGGACGGCAAGCAGCTATGGCTACACCTTC. The whole variable domain, remainder taken from reference TRBV3-1 and TRBJ1-2, is DTAVSQTPKYLVTQMGNDKSIKCEQNLGHDTMYWYKQDSKKFLKIMFSYNNKELIINETVPNRFSPKSPDKAHLNLHINSLELGDSAVYFCASSQPAGTASSYGYTFGSGTRLTVV.

V gene TRBV7-6 combines with J gene TRBJ2-2; D possibly matches TRBD1 or TRBD2 (6 bases each). Trimming removed 5 bases from V and 3 bases from J, with 10 bases in between. The CDR3 is 14 amino acids. The V gene's germline CDR1 is SGHVS and CDR2 FNYEAQ. The CDR3 loop reads CASSRGPDTGELFF. The CDR3 DNA reads TGTGCCAGCAGCCGGGGGCCGGACACCGGGGAGCTGTTTTTT.

The chain joins TRBV12-3 or TRBV12-4 to TRBJ1-1; D might be TRBD1 (6 bases). This CDR3 is built from 13 residues. Trimming removed 4 bases at V and 9 bases at J, with 15 bases between. CDR3 in DNA: TGTGCCAGCAGTTACCGACAGGCAACCCAAGCTTTCTTT. It specifies CASSYRQATQAFF.

This rearrangement joins TRBV5-4 to TRBJ2-7, with D uncertain. Germline-derived CDR1 and CDR2 are SGHNT and YYREEE (reference sequence). The CDR3 consists of 14 residues. Trimming removed 0 bases from V and 6 bases from J, with 13 bases in between. DNA for the CDR3: TGTGCCAGCAGCTTGGATTTACTGCACGGCGAGCAGTACTTC. This translates into CASSLDLLHGEQYF.

This clonotype was seen more than once but under ten times. The chain employs TRBV9 and TRBJ2-2; D is perhaps TRBD2 (6 bases). CDR3 length equals 15 residues. V shed 0 bases and J shed 6 bases, with 12 bases lying between them. In germline, CDR1 is SGDLS, CDR2 YYNGEE. Here the CDR3 reads CASSVEEGWAGELFF. DNA of the CDR3: TGTGCCAGCAGCGTAGAGGAGGGATGGGCCGGGGAGCTGTTTTTT.

This clonotype showed up just a few times. V gene TRBV4-3 combines with J gene TRBJ2-7; D is uncertain. Trimming stripped 0 bases from V and 3 bases from J, with 12 bases between. CDR1 LGHNA and CDR2 YSLEER come from the germline V gene. The CDR3 totals 15 residues. The CDR3 sequence: CASSQDLKIHYEQYF. CDR3 nucleotides: TGCGCCAGCAGCCAAGATTTGAAGATCCACTACGAGCAGTACTTC.

The chain is built from TRBV12-3 or TRBV12-4 and TRBJ2-3; 7 bases match TRBD1. The CDR3 spans 14 residues. V shed 6 bases and J 6 bases; nucleotides not matched to a gene: 9. The DNA for the CDR3 is TGTGCCAGCAGAAGGGACAGCTTCCCCGATACGCAGTATTTT. Its translation is CASRRDSFPDTQYF.

There are many counts of this clonotype. V and J are TRBV12-3 or TRBV12-4 and TRBJ1-2; tentative D call: TRBD1 (5 bases). The CDR3 loop spans 14 amino acids. The ends were cut back, 3 bases at V and 4 bases at J, with 12 bases in the middle. The CDR3 nucleotides are TGTGCCAGCAGTTTTTCGGGGGAACCCTATGGCTACACCTTC. It encodes CASSFSGEPYGYTF.

This clonotype was detected many times. V gene TRBV5-1 combines with J gene TRBJ2-5; 8 bases match TRBD1. CDR1 and CDR2 from the germline V gene are SGHRS and YFSETQ. This CDR3 has 15 amino acids. V was pared by 5 bases and J by 4 bases, with 10 bases of the junction left unmatched. As DNA, the CDR3 is TGCGCCAGCAGTTCTTATGCAGGGGGCGCAGAGACCCAGTACTTC. Amino acids: CASSSYAGGAETQYF.

This clonotype appeared a few times. This chain links TRBV6-1 with TRBJ1-3; the D is unclear. Per the germline V gene, CDR1 is MNHNS and CDR2 is SASEGT. Trimming pared 2 bases from V and 4 bases from J, leaving 12 bases between. There are 15 residues in the CDR3. CDR3: CASSEQQLAGNTIYF. The CDR3 DNA is TGTGCCAGCAGTGAACAACAGTTAGCCGGAAACACCATATATTTT.

This clonotype was counted a few times. The V and J genes are TRBV3-1 and TRBJ2-1; 12 bases map to TRBD1. After removal of 0 bases from V and 8 bases from J, the junction contained 5 bases not matched to a gene. Germline assignment: CDR1 LGHDT and CDR2 YNNKEL (reference sequence). There are 16 residues in the CDR3. CDR3 sequence: CASSQDWDRGLDEQFF. The CDR3 nucleotides read TGTGCCAGCAGCCAAGATTGGGACAGGGGGCTGGATGAGCAGTTCTTC.